A selection of T cell receptor beta chains follows, all from one sample in a study of regulatory T cells in long-lasting Graves disease. TCRdb called the multiplex PCR reads again in MiXCR, with one record for every CDR3 protein. This sample has approximately 460,000 distinct CDR3 sequences, with about 15% found just once. This sample was shared with a second study, whose subject was T cells in Graves' hyperthyroidism and ophthalmopathy.

The sequencing used peripheral blood mononuclear cells (PBMCs), collected at new diagnosis, from a patient treated with antithyroid drugs. Receptors were obtained from a woman in her thirties with Graves disease. Each CDR3 is given with its conserved first and last residue. The D gene is left open where the match is weak. Expanded clones are given a class, and other clones once, few, many or no size at all.

D gene | J gene | clone size | V gene | CDR3 DNA | CDR3 protein
. | TRBJ1-1 | many | TRBV10-3 | TGTGCCATCAGGGACACCTCTTCCCTTGAAGCTTTCTTT | CAIRDTSSLEAFF
. | TRBJ1-1 | few | TRBV7-9 | TGTGCCAGCAGCCCAACCGGGGGTGATCGGACTGAAGCTTTCTTT | CASSPTGGDRTEAFF
. | TRBJ2-4 | many | TRBV28 | TGTGCCAGCAGTTTACGGGACACCCTAGCCAAAAACATTCAGTACTTC | CASSLRDTLAKNIQYF
TRBD2 | TRBJ2-5 | . | TRBV20-1 | TGCAGTGCTAGAGACGGGGTGGGAGGGAAGGTAGAGACCCAGTACTTC | CSARDGVGGKVETQYF
TRBD2 | TRBJ2-7 | many | TRBV19 | TGTGCCAGTAGTCTGATAGGAGGAGCGGGAGTTATCGGTTTACACTACGAGCAGTACTTC | CASSLIGGAGVIGLHYEQYF
TRBD2 | TRBJ2-1 | few | TRBV19 | TGTGCCAGTAGTATAGGCGGGAGGAGGAATGAGCAGTTCTTC | CASSIGGRRNEQFF
TRBD1 | TRBJ2-2 | few | TRBV9 | TGTGCCAGCAGCCCCCCTACAGGGGCTCACACCGGGGAGCTGTTTTTT | CASSPPTGAHTGELFF
. | TRBJ1-6 | few | TRBV20-1 | TGCAGTGCTAGGAATGGACACCCGAGCTCCTATAATTCACCCCTCCACTTT | CSARNGHPSSYNSPLHF
. | TRBJ2-3 | . | TRBV5-5 | TGTGCCAGCAGCTTGGGGAAAGACACAGATACGCAGTATTTT | CASSLGKDTDTQYF
. | TRBJ1-5 | . | TRBV11-2 | TGTGCCAGCAGCCTCCGGGGGATCATGGGGCCCCAGCATTTT | CASSLRGIMGPQHF
. | TRBJ2-1 | few | TRBV7-2 | TGTGCCAGCAGCTCAAGGACGGCAAGCTCCTACAATGAGCAGTTCTTC | CASSSRTASSYNEQFF
. | TRBJ2-7 | few | TRBV29-1 | TGCAGCGCTGACTCCGTCCTGTACGAGCAGTACTTC | CSADSVLYEQYF
. | TRBJ2-2 | . | TRBV7-9 | TGTGCCAGCAGCTTAGCAGGGGCGCTTGGGGAGCTGTTTTTT | CASSLAGALGELFF
TRBD2 | TRBJ2-1 | . | TRBV28 | TGTGCCAGCACCGCACCTAGCGGTAACAATGAGCAGTTCTTC | CASTAPSGNNEQFF
. | TRBJ2-1 | many | TRBV12-3/TRBV12-4 | TGTGCCAGCAGTCCCCTGGAGCGGCCGAAGAGGTCCTACAATGAGCAGTTCTTC | CASSPLERPKRSYNEQFF
TRBD2 | TRBJ2-7 | . | TRBV10-3 | TGTGCCATCAGTGAGCGGGCCTCTAGCGGGAAATTCTACGAGCAGTACTTC | CAISERASSGKFYEQYF
. | TRBJ2-5 | many | TRBV5-1 | TGCGCCAGCAGCCGAACCAATCCGTTACAAGAGACCCAGTACTTC | CASSRTNPLQETQYF
. | TRBJ1-1 | many | TRBV29-1 | TGCAGCGTTGATCCCGAGGTGAACACTGAAGCTTTCTTT | CSVDPEVNTEAFF
. | TRBJ2-7 | . | TRBV5-1 | TGCGCCAGCGCGTATGGGACGGGAGACTACGAGCAGTACTTC | CASAYGTGDYEQYF
TRBD2 | TRBJ2-5 | . | TRBV20-1 | TGCAGTGCTAGAGATATGGGGCTAGCGGGAGTGGAAGAGACCCAGTACTTC | CSARDMGLAGVEETQYF
. | TRBJ2-1 | many | TRBV7-9 | TGTGCCAGCAGGCTAGGTACTGCTAGCCATGAGCAGTTCTTC | CASRLGTASHEQFF
. | TRBJ2-2 | . | TRBV6-4 | TGTGCCAGCAGGAGGGCCGGGGAGCTGTTTTTT | CASRRAGELFF
TRBD2 | TRBJ2-3 | many | TRBV3-1 | TGTGCCAGCACCCGAGCGGGAGCCGTTACAGATACGCAGTATTTT | CASTRAGAVTDTQYF
. | TRBJ2-7 | . | TRBV10-3 | TGTGCCATCAGTGAGTCTGGACAAGGCTCCTACGAGCAGTACTTC | CAISESGQGSYEQYF
. | TRBJ1-2 | . | TRBV29-1 | TGCAGCGTTGAAGATCCGGGACATAACTATGGCTACACCTTC | CSVEDPGHNYGYTF